The 24 T cell receptor beta chains given below trace back to one sample, sequenced in a study of shared clonotypes between healthy human individuals. Sequencing used immunoSEQ multiplex PCR; TCRdb keeps in-frame clones, though not all of them. The data hold roughly 2.2 million clones, with 85% to 95% observed a single time. The specimen was naive CD4+ T cells from PBMCs. The subset was: CD45RA+ positively selected. All receptors come from a young man in good health. Some clones in this sample may be carry-over from other donors' samples.

The gene calls are TRBV9 and TRBJ2-2, with 7 bases fitting TRBD2. There are 15 residues in the CDR3. Germline trimming cut 3 bases from V and 4 bases from J; bases unmatched to any gene: 6. The germline V gene has CDR1 SGDLS and CDR2 YYNGEE. CDR3 loop: CASSGRGSGTGELFF. The CDR3 nucleotides are TGTGCCAGCAGCGGGCGGGGGAGCGGCACCGGGGAGCTGTTTTTT.

V gene TRBV27 combines with J gene TRBJ2-2; tentatively, D is TRBD1 (5 bases). The CDR3 runs 19 residues. From germline, CDR1 is MNHEY and CDR2 SMNVEV (reference sequence). V gave up 2 bases and J gave up 7 bases, with 26 bases separating them. The CDR3 DNA follows: TGTGCCAGCAGTTTACCCCCGGCTGGGGCAGGGAAGGGGATCGGGGAGCTGTTTTTT. It codes for CASSLPPAGAGKGIGELFF.

The chain employs TRBV19 and TRBJ1-1; D remains unclear. Germline V CDR1 and CDR2: LNHDA, SQIVND (reference sequence). V was cut by 5 bases and J by 0 bases, with 7 bases left in between. The CDR3 covers 13 residues. The CDR3 here is CASSLYLNTEAFF. The CDR3 nucleotides are TGTGCCAGTAGTCTCTACTTGAACACTGAAGCTTTCTTT.

The chain carries TRBV7-9 and TRBJ2-2; possibly TRBD2 for D (5 bases). V lost 2 bases, J lost 3 bases, and 16 bases lay in between. The CDR3 runs to 17 residues. Looked up from germline, CDR1 is SEHNR and CDR2 is FQNEAQ (reference sequence). CDR3 loop: CASSLSRLRGDTGELFF. In nucleotides, the CDR3 is TGTGCCAGCAGCTTATCGAGGTTACGGGGAGACACCGGGGAGCTGTTTTTT.

V and J are TRBV19 and TRBJ1-5; 7 nucleotides line up with TRBD1. J gave up 7 bases and V 6 bases, and 6 bases lay outside the gene matches. The CDR3 runs 13 residues. Germline lookup yields CDR1 LNHDA and CDR2 SQIVND (reference sequence). The CDR3 DNA reads as TGTGCCAGTAGAATACAGGGGTACCAGCCCCAGCATTTT. Encoded protein: CASRIQGYQPQHF.

The CDR3 loop is CASSSDPGLQAFF. The CDR3 DNA is TGCGCCAGCAGCTCGGACCCGGGACTGCAAGCTTTCTTT. The genes are TRBV5-1 and TRBJ1-1; possible D gene TRBD1, 5 bases. This CDR3 has 13 amino acids. The germline V gene has CDR1 SGHRS and CDR2 YFSETQ. The V gene lost 3 bases and the J gene lost 9 bases, with 15 bases spanning the gap.

The V call is TRBV28, the J call TRBJ2-2; 15 bases line up with TRBD2. Trimming took 6 bases from V and 5 from J; bases not matched to a gene: 13. The length of the CDR3 is 19 residues. Germline CDR1 and CDR2: MDHEN and SYDVKM. In DNA, the CDR3 is TGTGCCAGCAGCCGTTTCCCGGGACTAGCGGGAGGCCGGACCGGGGAGCTGTTTTTT. This sequence encodes CASSRFPGLAGGRTGELFF.

This sequence joins TRBV28 and TRBJ2-1; 9 bases line up with TRBD2. CDR1 MDHEN and CDR2 SYDVKM come from the germline V gene. The CDR3 sequence is 14 residues long. V trimming: 6 bases; J trimming: 7 bases; junction bases outside the gene matches: 7. The CDR3 DNA follows: TGTGCCAGCAGGGATAGCGGGAGTCTGAATGAGCAGTTCTTC. Its protein is CASRDSGSLNEQFF.

The rearrangement uses TRBV7-2 and TRBJ2-5; D not certain. The germline gives CDR1 SGHTA, CDR2 FQGNSA. V was clipped by 3 bases and J by 1 base, with 9 bases between them. The CDR3 runs to 14 residues. The CDR3 loop reads CASSFDWSQETQYF. CDR3 DNA: TGTGCCAGCAGCTTCGACTGGAGCCAAGAGACCCAGTACTTC.

This rearrangement joins TRBV19 to TRBJ2-6; D possibly uses TRBD1 or TRBD2 (6 bases each). V was cut by 5 bases and J by 1 base, with 12 bases left in between. This CDR3 has 16 amino acids. The germline V gene has CDR1 LNHDA and CDR2 SQIVND (reference sequence). CDR3 nucleotides: TGTGCCAGTAGTCCAAGGGGGGAGTCTGGGGCCAACGTCCTGACTTTC. This translates into CASSPRGESGANVLTF.

This clone was observed once. The chain carries TRBV5-1 and TRBJ2-1; 8 nucleotides line up with TRBD2. CDR1 and CDR2 (germline): SGHRS, YFSETQ. CDR3 size: 17 residues. With V trimmed by 3 bases and J by 9 bases, 17 bases remained unmatched. CDR3 protein: CASSSPGGAGGSSEQFF. The CDR3 DNA sequence: TGCGCCAGCAGCTCCCCGGGTGGGGCGGGAGGTTCTAGTGAGCAGTTCTTC.

This chain links TRBV27 with TRBJ2-7, with a weak D call TRBD2 (6 bases). Germline CDR1 is MNHEY and CDR2 is SMNVEV (reference sequence). Deletions cut 5 bases from V and 0 bases from J, with 14 bases between. The CDR3 sequence is 15 residues long. CDR3 coding DNA: TGTGCCAGCAGTAAGGTAGCGGCTGCCTCCTACGAGCAGTACTTC. Translating it yields CASSKVAAASYEQYF.

This clone is a singleton in its sample. The V gene is TRBV6-1, the J gene TRBJ2-4; maybe TRBD2 (6 bases). Trimming pared 0 bases from V and 9 bases from J, leaving 24 bases between. The germline CDR1 and CDR2 sequences are MNHNS and SASEGT. This CDR3 region has 18 residues. The CDR3 DNA reads as TGTGCCAGCAGTGAAGCGGGCGGGCTCGGGGGATGGGTCGGCATTCAGTACTTC. Encoded protein: CASSEAGGLGGWVGIQYF.

A single count supports this clone. This same CDR3 is encoded by further DNA sequences in the sample. The gene calls are TRBV10-3 and TRBJ2-7; no clear D gene. Germline CDR1 reads ENHRY; CDR2 reads SYGVKD. The CDR3 length is 13 residues. V lost 0 bases to trimming and J lost 4 bases, with 7 bases between them. The CDR3: CAISESPRYEQYF. In DNA, the CDR3 is TGTGCCATCAGTGAGTCTCCCAGATACGAGCAGTACTTC.

The V and J genes are TRBV7-2 and TRBJ1-1; no reliable D call. Trimming took 5 bases from V and 2 from J, leaving 15 bases between them. CDR1 SGHTA and CDR2 FQGNSA come from the germline V gene. The CDR3 runs to 15 residues. Written as DNA, the CDR3 is TGTGCCAGCAGCCCCGGGGTGCAGTCAAACACTGAAGCTTTCTTT. It translates to CASSPGVQSNTEAFF.

CDR3 bases: TGTGCCAGTAGTATCTCATGGGTCTACACCGGGGAGCTGTTTTTT. Translating gives CASSISWVYTGELFF. J is TRBJ2-2 and V is TRBV19; D is ambiguous. The germline gives CDR1 LNHDA, CDR2 SQIVND (reference sequence). This CDR3 comprises 15 residues. V was clipped by 3 bases and J by 3 bases, with 11 bases between them.

This clone was observed once. The J gene is TRBJ1-1, the V gene TRBV9; 7 bases are shared with TRBD1. CDR1 is SGDLS, CDR2 YYNGEE, per germline. This CDR3 has 13 amino acids. V was clipped by 3 bases and J by 8 bases; unmatched bases: 7. CDR3 amino acids: CASSGVTGAEAFF. The CDR3 nucleotides are TGTGCCAGCAGCGGGGTAACAGGGGCGGAAGCTTTCTTT.

This chain uses TRBV7-9 with TRBJ2-7; TRBD2 agrees at 9 bases. The CDR3 has 15 residues. J lost 6 bases, V lost 1 base, and 7 bases had no gene match. Germline assignment: CDR1 SEHNR and CDR2 FQNEAQ (reference sequence). The CDR3 nucleotides read TGTGCCAGCAGCTTAGTTCCTAGCGGGAAAGCCGAGCAGTACTTC. This encodes CASSLVPSGKAEQYF.

The chain recombines TRBV7-3 with TRBJ2-7; 10 positions agree with TRBD1. The trim removed 1 base at V and 6 bases at J, leaving 6 bases unmatched. This CDR3 spans 15 amino acids. The V gene's germline CDR1 is SGHTA and CDR2 FQGTGA. The chain's CDR3 is CASSLRQGAEGEQYF. The CDR3 DNA is TGTGCCAGCAGCTTAAGACAGGGGGCCGAGGGCGAGCAGTACTTC.

This clone was observed a single time. The chain combines TRBV7-2 with TRBJ2-7; tentative D call: TRBD1 (5 bases). The length of the CDR3 is 14 residues. V lost 5 bases, J lost 2 bases, and 13 bases lay in between. Germline V gene sequence: CDR1 SGHTA, CDR2 FQGNSA. CDR3: CASSLFRQTYEQYF. In DNA form, the CDR3 reads TGTGCCAGCAGCCTCTTCCGACAGACCTACGAGCAGTACTTC. The full variable domain, rest sourced from reference TRBV7-2 and TRBJ2-7, is GAGVSQSPSNKVTEKGKDVELRCDPISGHTALYWYRQSLGQGLEFLIYFQGNSAPDKSGLPSDRFSAERTGGSVSTLTIQRTQQEDSAVYLCASSLFRQTYEQYFGPGTRLTVT.

The chain couples TRBV28 to TRBJ2-1, with no clear D. The CDR3 is 10 amino acids. The V gene's germline CDR1 is MDHEN and CDR2 SYDVKM. Trimming took off 10 bases at V and 10 bases at J, with 11 bases between the two ends. The CDR3 loop reads CATLYFEQFF. DNA of the CDR3: TGTGCCACCCTTTACTTCGAGCAGTTCTTC.

The chain carries TRBV7-9 and TRBJ1-1; no clear D gene. Per the germline V gene, CDR1 is SEHNR and CDR2 is FQNEAQ (reference sequence). Between the trimmed V and J ends, which lost 1 base and 10 bases, there was a span of 10 bases. CDR3 length: 12 residues. The CDR3 DNA reads TGTGCCAGCAGCTTAGACGCGGGAACAGCTTTCTTT. This gives the protein CASSLDAGTAFF. Looking up the rest from reference TRBV7-9 and TRBJ1-1 gives the full variable domain: DTGVSQNPRHKITKRGQNVTFRCDPISEHNRLYWYRQTLGQGPEFLTYFQNEAQLEKSRLLSDRFSAERPKGSFSTLEIQRTEQGDSAMYLCASSLDAGTAFFGQGTRLTVV.

This clone showed up just once. V gene TRBV18 combines with J gene TRBJ2-5; D is unclear. CDR1 and CDR2 (germline): KGHSH, LQKENI. CDR3 length: 13 residues. Deletions cut 10 bases from V and 2 bases from J, with 14 bases between. The CDR3 bases are TGTGCCACCGCCGGCTCAACTCAAGAGACCCAGTACTTC. Its protein product is CATAGSTQETQYF.

The chain combines TRBV29-1 with TRBJ2-3; D may match TRBD1 or TRBD2 (7 bases each). CDR3 length equals 14 residues. Deletions cut 6 bases from V and 4 bases from J, with 17 bases between. CDR1 is SQVTM, CDR2 ANQGSEA, per germline. The CDR3 region is CSVAPPGGADTQYF. The CDR3 nucleotides are TGCAGCGTCGCGCCTCCAGGGGGGGCAGATACGCAGTATTTT.